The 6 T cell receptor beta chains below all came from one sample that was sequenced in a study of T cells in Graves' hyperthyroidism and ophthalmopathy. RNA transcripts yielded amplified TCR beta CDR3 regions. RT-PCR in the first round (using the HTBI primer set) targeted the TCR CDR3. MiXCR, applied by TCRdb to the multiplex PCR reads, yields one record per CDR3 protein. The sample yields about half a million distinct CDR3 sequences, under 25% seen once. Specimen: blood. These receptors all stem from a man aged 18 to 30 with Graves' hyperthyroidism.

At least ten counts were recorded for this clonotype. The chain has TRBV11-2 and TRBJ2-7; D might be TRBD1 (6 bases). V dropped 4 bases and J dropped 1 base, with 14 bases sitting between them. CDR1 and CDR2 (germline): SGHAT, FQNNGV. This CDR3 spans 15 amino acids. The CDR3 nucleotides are TGTGCCAGCAGCTCCGACAGGTTTGCTTCCTACGAGCAGTACTTC. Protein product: CASSSDRFASYEQYF.

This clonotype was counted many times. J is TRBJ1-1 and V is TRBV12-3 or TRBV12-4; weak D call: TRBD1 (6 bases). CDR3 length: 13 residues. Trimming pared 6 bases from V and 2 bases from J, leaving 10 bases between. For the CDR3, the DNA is TGTGCCAGCAGACCGGACAGTAACACTGAAGCTTTCTTT. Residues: CASRPDSNTEAFF.

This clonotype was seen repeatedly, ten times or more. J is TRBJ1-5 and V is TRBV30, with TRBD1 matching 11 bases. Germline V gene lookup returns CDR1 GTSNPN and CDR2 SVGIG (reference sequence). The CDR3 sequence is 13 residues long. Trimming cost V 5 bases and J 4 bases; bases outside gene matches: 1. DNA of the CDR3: TGTGCCTGGGGACAGGGGGCGAATCAGCCCCAGCATTTT. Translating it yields CAWGQGANQPQHF.

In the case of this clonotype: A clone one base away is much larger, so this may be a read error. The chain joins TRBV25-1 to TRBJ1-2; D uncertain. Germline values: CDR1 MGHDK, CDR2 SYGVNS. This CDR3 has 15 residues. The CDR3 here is CASSDHPLSLYGYAF. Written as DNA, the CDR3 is TGTGCCAGCAGTGACCACCCCCTTTCCCTCTATGGCTACGCCTTC.

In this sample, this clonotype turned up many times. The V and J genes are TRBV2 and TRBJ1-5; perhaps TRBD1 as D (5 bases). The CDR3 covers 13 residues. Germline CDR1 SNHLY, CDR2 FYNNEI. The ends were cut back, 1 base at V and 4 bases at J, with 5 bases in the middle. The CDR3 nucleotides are TGTGCCAGCAGTGAAGAGGGGAATCAGCCCCAGCATTTT. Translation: CASSEEGNQPQHF.

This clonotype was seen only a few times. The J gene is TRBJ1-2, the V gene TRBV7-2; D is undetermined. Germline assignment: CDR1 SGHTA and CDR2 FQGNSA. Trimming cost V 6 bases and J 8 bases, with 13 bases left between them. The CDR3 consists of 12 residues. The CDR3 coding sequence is TGTGCCAGCAGTGCCGAAGGTCGAGGCTACACCTTC. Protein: CASSAEGRGYTF. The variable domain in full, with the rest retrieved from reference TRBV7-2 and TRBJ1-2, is GAGVSQSPSNKVTEKGKDVELRCDPISGHTALYWYRQSLGQGLEFLIYFQGNSAPDKSGLPSDRFSAERTGGSVSTLTIQRTQQEDSAVYLCASSAEGRGYTFGSGTRLTVV.